Sequencing of this TCR beta chain was carried out in a study of T cells in Graves' hyperthyroidism and ophthalmopathy. CDR1 is SGHVS and CDR2 is FQNEAQ in the germline V gene. There are 16 residues in the CDR3. The V gene lost 3 bases and the J gene lost 0 bases, with 14 bases spanning the gap. Ophthalmopathy cases scored 3 or more on the Clinical Activity Score and 4 or more on NOSPECS grade, with duration below 3 months. TCR beta CDR3 sequences were amplified from RNA transcripts. First-round RT-PCR with HTBI primers amplified the TCR CDR3 region. TCRdb re-called the multiplex PCR reads with MiXCR, one entry per CDR3 protein. The top ten hold approximately 54% of the sample, which has approximately 490,000 distinct CDR3 sequences, approximately 22% seen once.

The V call is TRBV7-8, the J call TRBJ1-1, with D possibly TRBD1 on 6 matching bases. The sample was blood. This TCR came from a woman between 65 and 79 years old with Graves' ophthalmopathy. CDR3 protein: CASSFRGASMNTEAFF. The DNA of the CDR3 is TGTGCCAGCAGCTTTCGGGGGGCGAGCATGAACACTGAAGCTTTCTTT.